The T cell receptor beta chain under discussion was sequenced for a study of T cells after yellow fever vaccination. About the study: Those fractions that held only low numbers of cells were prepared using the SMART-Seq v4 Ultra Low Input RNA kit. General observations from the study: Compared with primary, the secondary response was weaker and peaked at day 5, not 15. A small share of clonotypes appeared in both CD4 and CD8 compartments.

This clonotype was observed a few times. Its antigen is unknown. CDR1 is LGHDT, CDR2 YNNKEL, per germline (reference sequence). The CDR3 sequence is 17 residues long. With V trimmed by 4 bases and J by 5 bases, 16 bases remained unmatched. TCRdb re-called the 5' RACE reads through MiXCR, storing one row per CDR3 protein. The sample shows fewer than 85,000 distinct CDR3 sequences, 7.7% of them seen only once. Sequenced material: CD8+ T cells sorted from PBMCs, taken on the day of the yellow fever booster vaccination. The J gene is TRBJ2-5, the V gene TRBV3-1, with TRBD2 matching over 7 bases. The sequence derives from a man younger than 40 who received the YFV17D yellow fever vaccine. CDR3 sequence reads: CASSPLGAGDVAETQYF. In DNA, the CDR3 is TGTGCCAGCAGCCCCCTAGGGGCGGGAGACGTCGCGGAGACCCAGTACTTC.